This T cell receptor (beta chain) appears in the sequencing data of a study of blood T cell repertoires in COVID-19. Adults between roughly 18 and 90 years of age took part from under 30 US areas. Participant-reported clinical history was the basis for cohort assignment. All exposed participants met a person with COVID-19 within 2 weeks before entering the study. Germline V gives CDR1 DFQATT, CDR2 SNEGSKA (reference sequence). J was trimmed by 10 bases and V by 6 bases; bases with no gene match: 2. This CDR3 contains 9 residues. This table comes from immunoSEQ multiplex PCR, and its TCRdb copy is limited to in-frame clones, with some not included. Here the sample spans 200,000 to 250,000 clones, approximately 83% being singletons. The table lists this clone with a count of one.

Sample: PBMCs or T cells enriched from blood (not recorded which). This TCR was sampled from a woman aged 50 to 60 who had been exposed to COVID-19. The V gene is TRBV20-1, the J gene TRBJ1-2; 7 nucleotides line up with TRBD1. The CDR3 DNA is TGCAGTGCCAGGGGGGTCTACACCTTC. This codes for CSARGVYTF.